This T cell receptor beta chain was identified in a study of blood T cell repertoires in COVID-19. Background on the study: Samples of COVID-19 (acute and convalescent) were obtained from the United States, Italy and Spain. T cells, B-cell-depleted T cells, or PBMCs supplied cDNA or gDNA.

As processed by the authors: Cell counts per sample came from amplifying reference gene primers. Sequencing used immunoSEQ multiplex PCR; TCRdb keeps in-frame clones, though not all of them. V and J calls and clone size are copied from that table; D and trimming were computed from the DNA. Of 55,000 to 65,000 clones in the sample, 78% were seen once. Sequencing was done on a sample of peripheral blood. The sequence derives from a human donor in a cohort sampled during active COVID-19.

The CDR3 loop is CASSQRQGFSPLHF. The CDR3 DNA is TGTGCCAGCAGCCAACGACAGGGGTTTTCACCCCTCCACTTT. V gene TRBV3-1 (or the pseudogene TRBV3-2) combines with J gene TRBJ1-6, with 8 bases that match TRBD1. V was pared by 2 bases and J by 9 bases, with 3 bases of the junction left unmatched. Germline V gene sequence: CDR1 LGHDT, CDR2 YNNKEL (reference sequence). The CDR3 is 14 residues long.